A selection of T cell receptor beta chains follows, all from one sample in a study of a mutant IDH1 vaccine in newly diagnosed glioma. Clones were read by immunoSEQ multiplex PCR, and TCRdb kept only the in-frame ones, dropping some. The sample consists of roughly 49,000 clones, almost 95% of them appearing once. No antigen has been identified for these receptors. The specimen comprised PBMCs, sampled from a glioma patient whose treatment included an IDH1 peptide vaccine. The receptors shown here come from a man aged 50 to 59 with glioma. The CDR3 runs from the conserved cysteine through the conserved F or W. A D gene is named only where the DNA matches it firmly. Clone size is given for some rows only: seen once, a few or many times, or a class if the clone is expanded.

D gene,V gene,J gene,clone size,CDR3 DNA,CDR3 protein
-,TRBV30,TRBJ1-2,-,TGTGCCTGGAGGACGATGGGGCAGTCCTATGGCTACACCTTC,CAWRTMGQSYGYTF
TRBD2,TRBV7-9,TRBJ2-1,-,TGTGCCAGCAGCTTAGGAAGCGGGAGGCTCAATGAGCAGTTCTTC,CASSLGSGRLNEQFF
-,TRBV7-3,TRBJ2-1,-,TGTGCCAGCAGCCCAAGATCCGGGGCGGGCGTCGAGCAGTTCTTC,CASSPRSGAGVEQFF
TRBD2,TRBV11-2,TRBJ2-2,-,TGTGCCAGCAGCCGCGGGGGGGGCGTAACCGGGGAGCTGTTTTTT,CASSRGGGVTGELFF
-,TRBV28,TRBJ1-1,-,TGTGCCGGCAAAACAACAGGGATGAACACTGAAGCTTTCTTT,CAGKTTGMNTEAFF
TRBD1,TRBV15,TRBJ2-7,medium-sized,TGTGCCACCAGCAGAGGACAGGGGGAGAACGAGCAGTACTTC,CATSRGQGENEQYF
TRBD2,TRBV13,TRBJ2-7,-,TGTGCCAGCAGCCCTGGGACTAGCGGGGGGACTAGGGAGCAGTACTTC,CASSPGTSGGTREQYF
-,TRBV11-2,TRBJ1-6,-,TGTGCCAGCAGCTCCTTAAACAGGGTTCGTTCACCCCTCCACTTT,CASSSLNRVRSPLHF
-,TRBV14,TRBJ2-7,-,TGTGCCAGCAGCCAAGAAAAAGGGGCTTATGACGAGCAGTACTTC,CASSQEKGAYDEQYF
TRBD1,TRBV7-6,TRBJ1-3,-,TGTGCCAGCAGCTTAGGGACAGGGGGTAAATCTGGAAACACCATATATTTT,CASSLGTGGKSGNTIYF
-,TRBV9,TRBJ1-6,-,TGTGCCAGCAGCCCGGACAGCCGGATGGATCCCCTCCACTTT,CASSPDSRMDPLHF
-,TRBV7-2,TRBJ2-1,once,TGTGCCAGCAGCTTAGGGACGGTTTTATCAATGCATGAGCAGTTCTTC,CASSLGTVLSMHEQFF
TRBD1,TRBV29-1,TRBJ2-7,-,TGCAGCGTTGCCCGGGACAGGGGGCACTACGAGCAGTACTTC,CSVARDRGHYEQYF
TRBD2,TRBV6-1,TRBJ2-5,-,TGTGCCAGCAGTGACACGGGAGGCCAAGAGACCCAGTACTTC,CASSDTGGQETQYF
-,TRBV4-1,TRBJ2-7,few,TGCGCCAGCAGCCAAAAGACGGAGCCCTACGAGCAGTACTTC,CASSQKTEPYEQYF
-,TRBV27,TRBJ1-1,-,TGTGCCAGCAGTTTCCGAAACATGAACACTGAAGCTTTCTTT,CASSFRNMNTEAFF
TRBD1,TRBV11-1,TRBJ2-7,-,TGTGCCAGCAGCCCTCCGGACAGGGTTTCCTACGAGCAGTACTTC,CASSPPDRVSYEQYF
TRBD1,TRBV27,TRBJ1-1,-,TGTGCCAGCAGTTTGGGGGGCAGGGGGTACGTGACTGAAGCTTTCTTT,CASSLGGRGYVTEAFF
-,TRBV19,TRBJ1-2,-,TGTGCCACCGGAGAGGCGTATGGGTATGGCTACACCTTC,CATGEAYGYGYTF
-,TRBV2,TRBJ2-3,-,TGTGCCAGCAGTGAACGGGATACGCAGTATTTT,CASSERDTQYF
-,TRBV20-1,TRBJ2-7,-,TGCAGTGCTAGAGTGGGAAGGGAGCAGTACTTC,CSARVGREQYF
-,TRBV4-3,TRBJ1-2,-,TGCGCCAGCAGCCAAAGTCGGGACTATCGTGGCTACACCTTC,CASSQSRDYRGYTF
-,TRBV30,TRBJ1-1,-,TGTGCCTGGAGGCGGAGTATGAACACTGAAGCTTTCTTT,CAWRRSMNTEAFF
-,TRBV29-1,TRBJ2-7,-,TGCAGCGTTGAAAAGGGGTACCCCTCCTACGAGCAGTACTTC,CSVEKGYPSYEQYF
-,TRBV11-2,TRBJ2-3,-,TGTGCCAGCAGCTTAAACACAGATACGCAGTATTTT,CASSLNTDTQYF
TRBD2,TRBV7-9,TRBJ2-3,-,TGTGCCAGCAGCTCGGGACTAGCGGGGGACACAGATACGCAGTATTTT,CASSSGLAGDTDTQYF
-,TRBV5-5,TRBJ1-4,-,TGTGCCAGCAGCTTGAGTTCGGGAAATGAAAAACTGTTTTTT,CASSLSSGNEKLFF
-,TRBV20-1,TRBJ2-3,-,TGCAGTGCTAGCTTGGAGGATACGCAGTATTTT,CSASLEDTQYF
TRBD1,TRBV4-2,TRBJ2-7,-,TGTGCCAGCAGCCCAGCACAGGGGTTGTCCTACGAGCAGTACTTC,CASSPAQGLSYEQYF
-,TRBV7-9,TRBJ2-1,-,TGTGCCAGCAGCCGATCCTTCAATGAGCAGTTCTTC,CASSRSFNEQFF
-,TRBV11-2,TRBJ1-6,-,TGTGCCAGCAGCTTAGAGGCCGATTATAATTCACCCCTCCACTTT,CASSLEADYNSPLHF
-,TRBV2,TRBJ2-7,-,TGTGCCAGCAGTGCGCAGGGGGAGGACGAGCAGTACTTC,CASSAQGEDEQYF
-,TRBV10-3,TRBJ2-5,-,TGTGCCATCAGTGTGGACATCTCCCAAGAGACCCAGTACTTC,CAISVDISQETQYF
-,TRBV19,TRBJ1-5,medium-sized,TGTGCCACCCGACAGGACAATCAGCCCCAGCATTTT,CATRQDNQPQHF
TRBD2,TRBV7-2,TRBJ2-3,-,TGTGCCAGCAGTCATCGGGTAGCGGGAGCGGCAGATACGCAATATTTT,CASSHRVAGAADTQYF
TRBD2,TRBV6-5,TRBJ2-7,-,TGTGCCAGCAGCCTACTGTCTAGCGGGAGGGAACGGCAGTACTTC,CASSLLSSGRERQYF
-,TRBV6-5,TRBJ2-7,-,TGTGCCAGCAGCACGCACCGTGGATCCTACGAGCAGTACTTC,CASSTHRGSYEQYF
-,TRBV9,TRBJ2-1,-,TGTGCCAGCAGCGTAGGTCCCACCGGCAACAATGAGCAGTTCTTC,CASSVGPTGNNEQFF
-,TRBV6-4,TRBJ1-6,-,TGTGCCAGCAGTCAGGGGTTGGGTAATTCACCCCTCCACTTT,CASSQGLGNSPLHF
TRBD1,TRBV7-9,TRBJ1-2,-,TGTGCCAGCAGTAGCGACAGGGCTACGGGGTTCGCTGGCTACACCTTC,CASSSDRATGFAGYTF